This passage covers 29 T cell receptor beta chains from one sample sequenced in a study of PD-1 blockade in classical Hodgkin lymphoma (TCRdb year 2020). The protocol used for the library was the immunoSEQ multiplex PCR assay. As stored in TCRdb, this immuneACCESS dataset retains in-frame rearrangements with V and J assigned. A fraction of the clones does not appear; measured against another copy, unresolved V genes explain less than half of the discrepancy, and the remainder lacks a known reason. The sample has 20,000 to 25,000 clones on record, around 70% of them singletons. Roughly 25% of the sample comes from the top ten. In the paper's terms, the time point label means: cycle 2 day 1 (C2D1) of nivolumab. Relapse after autologous stem cell transplantation had occurred in all trial patients, and cohorts A, B and C were distinguished by prior brentuximab vedotin exposure. The sample here was peripheral blood mononuclear cells (PBMCs), taken before the second cycle of nivolumab. The receptors stem from a human donor with classical Hodgkin lymphoma.

The V call is TRBV4-2, the J call TRBJ1-1; no clear D. V was clipped by 0 bases and J by 4 bases, with 9 bases between them. Germline V CDR1 and CDR2: LGHNA, YNFKEQ. This CDR3 has 14 amino acids. DNA for the CDR3: TGTGCCAGCAGCCAAGATCCAGGTAGCACTGAAGCTTTCTTT. Encoded protein: CASSQDPGSTEAFF.

The CDR3, as DNA: TGTGCCAGCAGCTTAGATAACACTGAAGCTTTCTTT. Translated, it gives CASSLDNTEAFF. The rearrangement joins TRBV5-4 to TRBJ1-1; no clear D gene. Germline CDR1 and CDR2: SGHNT and YYREEE (reference sequence). The CDR3 extends over 12 amino acids. V lost 2 bases to trimming and J lost 2 bases, with 4 bases between them.

V and J are TRBV6-1 and TRBJ1-3, with TRBD1 as a possible D gene (6 bases). The germline V and J ends were trimmed by 0 bases and 0 bases, with 12 bases remaining between them. The CDR3 is 17 residues long. Germline values: CDR1 MNHNS, CDR2 SASEGT. For the CDR3, the DNA is TGTGCCAGCAGTGAAGCGGATACAGGGAGCTCTGGAAACACCATATATTTT. This encodes CASSEADTGSSGNTIYF.

The chain has TRBV7-6 and TRBJ2-7; TRBD2 might be the D (5 bases). The V gene's germline CDR1 is SGHVS and CDR2 FNYEAQ. This CDR3 spans 17 amino acids. The V end was cut by 1 base, the J end by 4 bases, with 20 bases between. The CDR3 coding sequence is TGTGCCAGCAGCTTAGTCGGGTCGGCCCCAGGAGGTTACGAGCAGTACTTC. It encodes CASSLVGSAPGGYEQYF.

V is TRBV6-6 and J is TRBJ2-7; 10 nucleotides line up with TRBD2. This CDR3 region has 15 residues. The germline gives CDR1 MNHNY, CDR2 SVGAGI (reference sequence). V shed 6 bases and J 5 bases; nucleotides not matched to a gene: 10. CDR3 bases: TGTGCCAGCAGGCTTCGGACTAGCGGCGCTCACGAGCAGTACTTC. Amino acids: CASRLRTSGAHEQYF.

The chain joins TRBV18 to TRBJ2-2, with TRBD1 matching 7 bases. This CDR3 region has 14 residues. Trimming cost V 5 bases and J 5 bases; bases outside gene matches: 5. The V gene's germline CDR1 is KGHSH and CDR2 LQKENI. The CDR3 here is CASSRGQSTGELFF. The CDR3 nucleotides read TGTGCCAGCTCAAGGGGACAGTCTACCGGGGAGCTGTTTTTT. Supplemented by reference TRBV18 and TRBJ2-2, the full variable domain reads NAGVMQNPRHLVRRRGQEARLRCSPMKGHSHVYWYRQLPEEGLKFMVYLQKENIIDESGMPKERFSAEFPKEGPSILRIQQVVRGDSAAYFCASSRGQSTGELFFGEGSRLTVL.

The V call is TRBV6-1, the J call TRBJ2-1; TRBD2 agrees at 12 bases. Germline values: CDR1 MNHNS, CDR2 SASEGT. J gave up 6 bases and V 9 bases, and 9 bases lay outside the gene matches. The length of the CDR3 is 15 residues. Here the CDR3 DNA reads TGTGCCAGTTCCCCTAGCGGGAGGGCCTCCAATGAGCAGTTCTTC. Amino acids: CASSPSGRASNEQFF.

This clone turned up a few times. This chain uses TRBV28 with TRBJ1-3; TRBD1 matches 7 bases. The V and J ends lost 6 bases and 0 bases, in that order; junction bases with no gene match: 8. CDR3 length equals 16 residues. The germline V gene has CDR1 MDHEN and CDR2 SYDVKM. The CDR3 DNA reads TGTGCCAGCAGCCACAAGACAGGGAGCTCTGGAAACACCATATATTTT. This gives the protein CASSHKTGSSGNTIYF. The whole variable domain, remainder taken from reference TRBV28 and TRBJ1-3, is DVKVTQSSRYLVKRTGEKVFLECVQDMDHENMFWYRQDPGLGLRLIYFSYDVKMKEKGDIPEGYSVSREKKERFSLILESASTNQTSMYLCASSHKTGSSGNTIYFGEGSWLTVV.

The rearrangement links TRBV5-4 to TRBJ2-7; 10 bases fit TRBD1. Per germline, CDR1 SGHNT and CDR2 YYREEE (reference sequence). This CDR3 has 19 residues. Trimming took 5 bases from V and 2 from J; bases not matched to a gene: 19. The CDR3, as DNA: TGTGCCAGCAGTTACCGACAGGGGGCAACGGCCCTAAACACCTACGAGCAGTACTTC. This translates into CASSYRQGATALNTYEQYF.

The chain carries TRBV19 and TRBJ2-7, with D unresolved. CDR3 length equals 13 residues. Germline loops: CDR1 LNHDA, CDR2 SQIVND (reference sequence). Trimming left V 8 bases short and J 0 bases short, with 11 bases between. CDR3 in amino acids: CASARGPSYEQYF. The CDR3 nucleotides are TGTGCCAGTGCACGCGGCCCCTCCTACGAGCAGTACTTC.

In DNA, the CDR3 is TGTGCCTGGAGTCGGCCCCACTTT. Translated: CAWSRPHF. The chain combines TRBV30 with TRBJ1-6; D unresolved. V was trimmed by 2 bases and J by 18 bases, leaving 5 bases between them. This CDR3 comprises 8 residues. The germline V gene has CDR1 GTSNPN and CDR2 SVGIG (reference sequence).

V is TRBV29-1 and J is TRBJ2-1; unclear D gene. Trimming took 6 bases from V and 0 from J, leaving 12 bases between them. This CDR3 is built from 14 residues. Germline V gene data show CDR1 as SQVTM and CDR2 as ANQGSEA. The CDR3 coding sequence is TGCAGCGTCGCGGTTACGAGCTCCTACAATGAGCAGTTCTTC. Translation: CSVAVTSSYNEQFF.

V usage is TRBV2 and J usage is TRBJ1-5; maybe TRBD1 (6 bases). CDR3 length: 13 amino acids. Germline CDR1 and CDR2: SNHLY and FYNNEI. V was cut by 7 bases and J by 6 bases, with 13 bases left in between. Here the CDR3 reads CASTPRDTQPQHF. DNA of the CDR3: TGTGCCAGCACTCCTCGGGACACTCAGCCCCAGCATTTT.

In this sample, this clone turned up a few times. The chain recombines TRBV19 with TRBJ1-1; D not resolved. CDR1 and CDR2 (germline): LNHDA, SQIVND (reference sequence). Between the trimmed V and J ends, which lost 5 bases and 2 bases, there was a span of 15 bases. The CDR3 sequence is 15 residues long. The CDR3 loop is CASSPGRAVNTEAFF. In nucleotides, the CDR3 is TGTGCCAGTAGTCCCGGAAGGGCCGTTAACACTGAAGCTTTCTTT.

This clone was seen a few times. The chain joins TRBV7-9 to TRBJ2-3; 8 bases are a match to TRBD2. Germline-derived CDR1 and CDR2 are SEHNR and FQNEAQ (reference sequence). The ends lost 6 bases at V and 5 bases at J; junction bases unmatched: 13. The CDR3 runs 16 residues. CDR3 nucleotide sequence: TGTGCCAGCAGTAATGCCTTAGCGGGAATTCGAGATACGCAGTATTTT. Protein: CASSNALAGIRDTQYF. The variable domain in full, completed from reference TRBV7-9 and TRBJ2-3, reads DTGVSQNPRHKITKRGQNVTFRCDPISEHNRLYWYRQTLGQGPEFLTYFQNEAQLEKSRLLSDRFSAERPKGSFSTLEIQRTEQGDSAMYLCASSNALAGIRDTQYFGPGTRLTVL.

CDR3 protein: CAIREAHNEQFF. The CDR3 coding sequence is TGTGCCATCCGGGAGGCCCACAATGAGCAGTTCTTC. The chain recombines TRBV6-1 with TRBJ2-1; 7 nucleotides line up with TRBD2. Germline CDR1 reads MNHNS; CDR2 reads SASEGT. V was pared by 10 bases and J by 5 bases, with 5 bases of the junction left unmatched. CDR3 length: 12 amino acids.

This chain connects TRBV6-5 to TRBJ1-5, with 10 nucleotides matching TRBD1. The V and J ends lost 1 base and 7 bases, in that order; junction bases with no gene match: 7. Germline V gene sequence: CDR1 MNHEY, CDR2 SVGAGI. The length of the CDR3 is 16 residues. The DNA for the CDR3 is TGTGCCAGCAGTTACTTTGCGGGACAGGGGATACAGCCCCAGCATTTT. Translation: CASSYFAGQGIQPQHF.

Remarks on this clone: Other DNA sequences in the sample encode the same CDR3. This chain uses TRBV15 with TRBJ2-3, with 8 bases identical to TRBD1. V was pared by 4 bases and J by 5 bases, with 14 bases of the junction left unmatched. CDR3 size: 17 residues. Germline-derived CDR1 and CDR2 are LNHNV and YYDKDF (reference sequence). The CDR3: CATSTHPGQGWKDTQYF. The CDR3 DNA is TGTGCCACCAGCACACACCCAGGACAGGGTTGGAAAGATACGCAGTATTTT.

The genes are TRBV5-1 and TRBJ2-3; TRBD1 agrees at 10 bases. CDR3 size: 15 residues. Germline loops: CDR1 SGHRS, CDR2 YFSETQ. V shed 4 bases, J shed 2 bases, and the junction held 4 bases outside the gene matches. This CDR3 reads CASSGDRGNTDTQYF. CDR3 nucleotides: TGCGCCAGCAGCGGGGACAGGGGTAACACAGATACGCAGTATTTT.

J is TRBJ1-1 and V is TRBV5-1; possibly TRBD1 for D (5 bases). The CDR3 contains 15 residues. The germline V and J ends were trimmed by 9 bases and 1 base, with 19 bases remaining between them. Germline-derived CDR1 and CDR2 are SGHRS and YFSETQ. CDR3 loop: CATRGNSGTNTEAFF. The CDR3 DNA sequence: TGCGCCACCAGAGGGAATTCGGGGACGAACACTGAAGCTTTCTTT.

The chain is built from TRBV2 and TRBJ2-5; D may be TRBD1 (6 bases). V lost 6 bases and J lost 3, with 17 bases in between. Germline V gene data show CDR1 as SNHLY and CDR2 as FYNNEI. CDR3 length: 15 residues. Here the CDR3 reads CASRTGDDFKETQYF. The DNA of the CDR3 is TGTGCCAGCAGGACAGGAGATGATTTCAAAGAGACCCAGTACTTC.

The rearrangement uses TRBV6-1 and TRBJ1-1; D is unclear. The V end lost 1 base, the J end lost 10 bases, and 10 bases lay between the germline ends. CDR1 and CDR2 from the germline V gene are MNHNS and SASEGT. The CDR3 is 12 residues long. This CDR3 reads CASSEVGSRAFF. CDR3 nucleotide sequence: TGTGCCAGCAGTGAAGTAGGGTCGCGAGCTTTCTTT.

This sequence joins TRBV18 and TRBJ2-5; the D is unclear. Gene TRBJ2-7 matches the end of the DNA better, so the J call may be wrong. Germline V gene lookup returns CDR1 KGHSH and CDR2 LQKENI. This CDR3 has 13 residues. The DNA of the CDR3 is TGTGCCAGCTCACCAGAGGTAGGAACCGAGCAGTACTTC. It encodes CASSPEVGTEQYF.

The chain employs TRBV6-5 and TRBJ2-7, with D tentatively TRBD2 (5 bases). Germline CDR1 is MNHEY and CDR2 is SVGAGI. V lost 0 bases and J lost 2, with 8 bases in between. There are 14 residues in the CDR3. The CDR3 is CASSYSTGTYEQYF. CDR3 coding DNA: TGTGCCAGCAGTTACTCGACCGGGACCTACGAGCAGTACTTC.

The chain is built from TRBV29-1 and TRBJ2-1, with 7 positions matching TRBD2. CDR1 and CDR2 (germline): SQVTM, ANQGSEA. The CDR3 runs 15 residues. V gave up 3 bases and J gave up 1 base; unmatched junction bases: 6. CDR3 DNA sequence: TGCAGCGTTGAGGGAGGGCGGGAGTCCTACAATGAGCAGTTCTTC. This codes for CSVEGGRESYNEQFF.

The V and J genes are TRBV19 and TRBJ2-1; 9 bases fit TRBD2. CDR1 is LNHDA, CDR2 SQIVND, per germline (reference sequence). Unmatched junction bases numbered 1, after V lost 5 bases and J lost 2 bases. This CDR3 contains 14 residues. This CDR3 is CASSPSGAYNEQFF. CDR3 sequence (DNA): TGTGCCAGTAGTCCTAGCGGGGCCTACAATGAGCAGTTCTTC.

The chain is built from TRBV7-9 and TRBJ2-7; 8 bases are shared with TRBD1. V was pared by 5 bases and J by 6 bases, with 15 bases of the junction left unmatched. The CDR3 totals 16 residues. The germline V gene encodes CDR1 SEHNR and CDR2 FQNEAQ (reference sequence). The CDR3 region is CASSRRQGSFPSEQYF. The CDR3 DNA reads as TGTGCCAGCAGCCGACGACAGGGGTCATTTCCTAGCGAGCAGTACTTC.

The count of this clone is one. The chain is built from TRBV25-1 and TRBJ2-7; TRBD2 is a possible D gene (7 bases). This CDR3 contains 16 residues. Germline assignment: CDR1 MGHDK and CDR2 SYGVNS. V was clipped by 2 bases and J by 1 base, with 15 bases between them. The CDR3 spells CASSEGGADGSYEQYF. The CDR3 DNA sequence: TGTGCCAGCAGTGAAGGGGGGGCGGACGGGTCCTACGAGCAGTACTTC.

The chain couples TRBV5-1 to TRBJ1-4; D gene ambiguous. Germline loops: CDR1 SGHRS, CDR2 YFSETQ. The CDR3 is 14 amino acids. V was shortened by 2 bases and J by 2 bases, with 7 bases between the two germline ends. The CDR3 DNA reads as TGCGCCAGCAGCTTAGTAGGGACTAATGAAAAACTGTTTTTT. Encoded protein: CASSLVGTNEKLFF.